A single sample gave rise to the 20 T cell receptor beta chains below, sequenced in a study of regulatory T cells in long-lasting Graves disease. Arm-PCR of CDR3 regions and iRepertoire HTBI primers were used to build TCR beta libraries. TCRdb called the multiplex PCR reads again in MiXCR, with one record for every CDR3 protein. The sample includes around 300,000 distinct CDR3 sequences, roughly a fifth of them seen just once. Regarding time point: persistent/refractory GD, antithyroid drugs over 5 years with positive TRAb. The TCR library was made from RNA extracted from PBMCs. The sequenced sample was peripheral blood mononuclear cells (PBMCs), obtained when the disease was refractory, from a patient treated with antithyroid drugs. The receptors were gathered from a female donor with Graves disease.

This clonotype was observed a few times. V and J are TRBV18 and TRBJ1-5; no clear D. In germline, CDR1 is KGHSH, CDR2 LQKENI. The CDR3 is 15 residues long. The V end lost 6 bases, the J end lost 2 bases, and 14 bases lay between the germline ends. Here the CDR3 DNA reads TGTGCCAGCTCCCCGGGCCCGGATGGCAATCAGCCCCAGCATTTT. This translates into CASSPGPDGNQPQHF.

The table lists this clonotype with many counts. This sequence joins TRBV28 and TRBJ1-4; D is undetermined. Deletions cut 1 base from V and 13 bases from J, with 10 bases between. The length of the CDR3 is 12 residues. Germline V lookup: CDR1 MDHEN, CDR2 SYDVKM. The CDR3 here is CASSLYPWGLFF. CDR3 sequence (DNA): TGTGCCAGCAGTTTATACCCGTGGGGACTGTTTTTT.

The sample holds many counts of this clonotype. The CDR3 here is CASSGGKNTEAFF. CDR3 bases: TGTGCCAGCAGCGGCGGCAAGAACACTGAAGCTTTCTTT. The V call is TRBV2, the J call TRBJ1-1; D uncertain. Germline lookup yields CDR1 SNHLY and CDR2 FYNNEI. The CDR3 consists of 13 residues. Trimming cost V 6 bases and J 1 base, with 9 bases left between them.

Here the CDR3 reads CASSFEFPGHYEQYF. In nucleotides, the CDR3 is TGCGCCAGCAGCTTTGAGTTCCCGGGCCACTACGAGCAGTACTTC. The rearrangement joins TRBV5-1 to TRBJ2-7; no firm D call. Per the germline V gene, CDR1 is SGHRS and CDR2 is YFSETQ. The CDR3 covers 15 residues. V was cut by 2 bases and J by 3 bases, with 15 bases left in between. The variable domain in full, with the rest retrieved from reference TRBV5-1 and TRBJ2-7, is KAGVTQTPRYLIKTRGQQVTLSCSPISGHRSVSWYQQTPGQGLQFLFEYFSETQRNKGNFPGRFSGRQFSNSRSEMNVSTLELGDSALYLCASSFEFPGHYEQYFGPGTRLTVT.

The chain joins TRBV7-2 to TRBJ2-1, with TRBD2 matching 9 bases. J was trimmed by 9 bases and V by 3 bases; bases with no gene match: 3. Germline CDR1 is SGHTA and CDR2 is FQGNSA. The CDR3 spans 13 residues. This CDR3 is CASSFSGSREQFF. The CDR3, as DNA: TGTGCCAGCAGCTTTAGCGGGAGTCGTGAGCAGTTCTTC.

Remarks on this clonotype: This may arise from a read error, as a much more abundant clone is one base away. The rearrangement links TRBV5-5 to TRBJ2-2; a possible D gene is TRBD1 (5 bases). Germline CDR1 is SGHKS and CDR2 is YYEKEE (reference sequence). The CDR3 consists of 15 residues. CDR3: CANSLSGPGTGELFF. The CDR3 coding sequence is TGTGCCAACAGCTTATCAGGGCCGGGCACCGGGGAGCTGTTTTTT.

J is TRBJ2-5 and V is TRBV10-3; 7 bases are shared with TRBD2. There are 12 residues in the CDR3. The germline gives CDR1 ENHRY, CDR2 SYGVKD. V was clipped by 8 bases and J by 1 base; unmatched bases: 1. The CDR3 DNA reads TGTGCCATCGGCGGGGGCCAAGAGACCCAGTACTTC. Translated, it gives CAIGGGQETQYF.

This clonotype was counted between two and nine times. J is TRBJ1-1 and V is TRBV10-3, with a weak D call TRBD1 (6 bases). The CDR3 sequence is 12 residues long. The V gene's germline CDR1 is ENHRY and CDR2 SYGVKD. The V end lost 8 bases, the J end lost 3 bases, and 10 bases lay between the germline ends. As DNA, the CDR3 is TGTGCCATCGGAAGGGGGGACACTGAAGCTTTCTTT. This encodes CAIGRGDTEAFF.

The chain recombines TRBV11-2 with TRBJ2-7, with D perhaps TRBD2 (5 bases). V lost 0 bases and J 0 bases, leaving 12 bases between the germline ends. The length of the CDR3 is 16 residues. Per germline, CDR1 SGHAT and CDR2 FQNNGV. The CDR3: CASSLDKSGASYEQYF. CDR3 coding DNA: TGTGCCAGCAGCTTAGATAAAAGCGGAGCCTCCTACGAGCAGTACTTC.

This clonotype was seen many times. The chain links TRBV20-1 to TRBJ1-2; no definite D call. CDR1 is DFQATT and CDR2 is SNEGSKA in the germline V gene (reference sequence). The CDR3 consists of 14 residues. V was shortened by 0 bases and J by 4 bases, with 12 bases between the two germline ends. The CDR3: CSARDLDKTYGYTF. The CDR3 coding sequence is TGCAGTGCTAGAGATCTTGACAAGACCTATGGCTACACCTTC.

The J gene is TRBJ2-7, the V gene TRBV27; 8 nucleotides match TRBD1. CDR1 and CDR2 from the germline V gene are MNHEY and SMNVEV (reference sequence). The CDR3 contains 14 residues. With 7 bases clipped from V and 1 base from J, the junction kept 6 bases outside the gene matches. Written as DNA, the CDR3 is TGTGCCAGCAACCCACAGGGGGTTTCCTACGAGCAGTACTTC. This encodes CASNPQGVSYEQYF.

This clonotype appeared a few times. V and J are TRBV6-2 or TRBV6-3 and TRBJ2-5, with 7 bases aligning to TRBD2. CDR3 length: 14 amino acids. Trimming took 2 bases from V and 3 from J; bases not matched to a gene: 3. The germline V gene encodes CDR1 MNHEY and CDR2 SVGEGT. The CDR3 DNA is TGTGCCAGCAGTTACGCGGGAGTCGAAGAGACCCAGTACTTC. Amino acid sequence: CASSYAGVEETQYF.

This clonotype was counted at least ten times. This sequence joins TRBV11-2 and TRBJ2-5; the D call may be TRBD1 or TRBD2 (5 bases each). From germline, CDR1 is SGHAT and CDR2 FQNNGV. The CDR3 has 16 residues. With 5 bases removed from V and 3 bases from J, the gap between germline ends came to 19 bases. Here the CDR3 reads CASSPAVTGPKETQYF. The CDR3 DNA is TGTGCCAGCAGCCCCGCTGTGACGGGACCAAAAGAGACCCAGTACTTC.

This clonotype has a count of ten or more. V usage is TRBV2 and J usage is TRBJ2-5; 7 bases fit TRBD1. This CDR3 comprises 14 residues. From germline, CDR1 is SNHLY and CDR2 FYNNEI. Trimming took 8 bases from V and 8 from J; bases not matched to a gene: 14. CDR3 sequence (DNA): TGTGCCAGCTCTTCTCGACAGGGCGATCCTACCCAGTACTTC. This gives the protein CASSSRQGDPTQYF. Using reference TRBV2 and TRBJ2-5 for the parts outside the CDR3, the full variable domain is EPEVTQTPSHQVTQMGQEVILRCVPISNHLYFYWYRQILGQKVEFLVSFYNNEISEKSEIFDDQFSVERPDGSNFTLKIRSTKLEDSAMYFCASSSRQGDPTQYFGPGTRLLVL.

This clonotype showed up many times. The CDR3 sequence is CASSFSSASGRYETQYF. The CDR3 DNA is TGTGCCAGCAGTTTTTCCTCGGCTAGCGGGAGGTATGAGACCCAGTACTTC. This chain connects TRBV28 to TRBJ2-5, with 11 positions matching TRBD2. Losses at the gene ends were 3 bases for V and 5 bases for J; bases not matched to a gene: 11. The germline V gene has CDR1 MDHEN and CDR2 SYDVKM. CDR3 length: 17 residues.

This clonotype occurred a few times. The chain combines TRBV6-4 with TRBJ2-7; 9 bases fit TRBD2. V lost 5 bases, J lost 8 bases, and 10 bases stayed unmatched. Germline V gene lookup returns CDR1 MRHNA and CDR2 SNTAGT. This CDR3 is 14 amino acids long. CDR3 DNA: TGTGCCAGCAGTTACGGGGCGGGAGGGGGTAAGCAGTACTTC. Translating gives CASSYGAGGGKQYF.

The chain joins TRBV24-1 to TRBJ2-1; no clear D gene. The CDR3 loop spans 14 amino acids. Trimming took 9 bases from V and 5 from J, leaving 16 bases between them. The germline V gene encodes CDR1 KGHDR and CDR2 SFDVKD. The CDR3 DNA sequence: TGTGCCACCTCTGGATCACCCCTCCACAATGAGCAGTTCTTC. It encodes CATSGSPLHNEQFF.

The sample holds many counts of this clonotype. The chain links TRBV28 to TRBJ1-4, with 9 bases matching TRBD1. The ends lost 2 bases at V and 12 bases at J; junction bases unmatched: 13. Germline V gene lookup returns CDR1 MDHEN and CDR2 SYDVKM. The CDR3 covers 16 residues. For the CDR3, the DNA is TGTGCCAGCAGTTTAAACCCCGGAACAGGGGGCGCGGAACTGTTTTTT. It translates to CASSLNPGTGGAELFF.

Remarks on this clonotype: Given a much more abundant clone one base away, this may be a read error. The CDR3 spells CASSYGQNEQYF. Here the CDR3 DNA reads TGTGCCAGCAGTTACGGACAGAACGAGCAGTACTTC. The chain couples TRBV6-5 to TRBJ2-7; D is possibly TRBD1 (6 bases). The CDR3 runs 12 residues. The germline V gene has CDR1 MNHEY and CDR2 SVGAGI. V lost 2 bases and J lost 5, with 7 bases in between.

This clonotype was picked up a small number of times. The chain has TRBV29-1 and TRBJ1-2; D is uncertain. V lost 0 bases and J lost 3, with 5 bases in between. The CDR3 is 12 amino acids. Germline CDR1 is SQVTM and CDR2 is ANQGSEA. Here the CDR3 DNA reads TGCAGCGTTGAAGAGAAGTACTATGGCTACACCTTC. Translated: CSVEEKYYGYTF.